This T cell receptor beta chain was profiled in a study of CD8 T cells in Susac syndrome. CDR3 size: 13 residues. Looked up from germline, CDR1 is SSHAT and CDR2 is FNYEAQ (reference sequence). In regard to this clonotype: A junction end diverges from the germline sequence, so it may reflect a read error.

RNA was extracted with the RNeasy kit, and a quantity of about 0.45 to 1 ug was reverse transcribed using random hexamers. TCRdb fed the immunoSEQ multiplex PCR reads into MiXCR, producing one record per CDR3 protein. The table includes a few hundred thousand distinct CDR3 sequences, approximately 85% detected once. Sequenced sample: CD8+ T cells from PBMCs. The sequence was collected from a human donor with multiple sclerosis. The V call is TRBV7-7, the J call TRBJ2-1; 7 bases map to TRBD2. This chain's CDR3 is CASSSGIHNEQFF. The DNA of the CDR3 is TGTGCTAGCAGCAGCGGGATACACAATGAGCAGTTCTTC. Supplemented by reference TRBV7-7 and TRBJ2-1, the full variable domain reads GAGVSQSPRYKVTKRGQDVTLRCDPISSHATLYWYQQALGQGPEFLTYFNYEAQPDKSGLPSDRFSAERPEGSISTLTIQRTEQRDSAMYRCASSSGIHNEQFFGPGTRLTVL.